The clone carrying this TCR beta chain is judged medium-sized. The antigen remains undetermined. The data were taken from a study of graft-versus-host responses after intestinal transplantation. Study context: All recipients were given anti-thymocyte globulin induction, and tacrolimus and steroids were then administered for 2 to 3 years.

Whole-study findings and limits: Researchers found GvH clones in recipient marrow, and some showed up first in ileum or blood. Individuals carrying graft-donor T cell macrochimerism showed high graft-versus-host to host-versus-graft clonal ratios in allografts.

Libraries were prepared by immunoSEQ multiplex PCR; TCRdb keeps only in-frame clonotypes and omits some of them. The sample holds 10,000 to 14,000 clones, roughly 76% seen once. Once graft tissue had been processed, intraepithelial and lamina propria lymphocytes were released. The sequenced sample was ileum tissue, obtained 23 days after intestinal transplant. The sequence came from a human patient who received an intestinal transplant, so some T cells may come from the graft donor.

CDR3 residues: CASSSDPRVTEAFF. Here the CDR3 DNA reads TGCGCCAGCAGCTCGGACCCGAGGGTCACTGAAGCTTTCTTT. This chain joins TRBV5-1 and TRBJ1-1; D ambiguous. V dropped 3 bases and J dropped 4 bases, with 13 bases sitting between them. The CDR3 covers 14 residues. From germline, CDR1 is SGHRS and CDR2 YFSETQ.